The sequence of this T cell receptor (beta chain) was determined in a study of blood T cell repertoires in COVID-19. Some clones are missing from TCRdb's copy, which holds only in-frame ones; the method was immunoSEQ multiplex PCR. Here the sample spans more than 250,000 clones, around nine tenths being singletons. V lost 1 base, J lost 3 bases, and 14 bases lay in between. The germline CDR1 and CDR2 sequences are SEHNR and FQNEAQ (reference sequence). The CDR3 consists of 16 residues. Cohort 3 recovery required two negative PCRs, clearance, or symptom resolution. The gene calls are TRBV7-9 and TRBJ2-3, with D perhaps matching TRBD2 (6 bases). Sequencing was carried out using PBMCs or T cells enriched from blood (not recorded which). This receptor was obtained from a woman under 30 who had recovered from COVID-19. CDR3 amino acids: CASSLGGVEVTDTQYF. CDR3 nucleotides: TGTGCCAGCAGCTTAGGGGGGGTTGAGGTAACAGATACGCAGTATTTT.